The 27 T cell receptor beta chains in this list originate from one sample, sequenced in a study of cytomegalovirus exposure and HLA in healthy donors. Amplification used 60 Vbeta primers and 13 Jbeta primers. Some clones are missing from TCRdb's copy, which holds only in-frame ones; the method was immunoSEQ multiplex PCR. The table has 150,000 to 200,000 clones, just over 70% seen once. The source material was PBMCs. These receptor sequences come from a man between 18 and 35 years old in good health and CMV-seropositive.

This clone was detected a few times. The chain recombines TRBV5-1 with TRBJ2-5; D is uncertain. V lost 0 bases to trimming and J lost 3 bases, with 9 bases between them. This CDR3 has 14 residues. The germline V gene encodes CDR1 SGHRS and CDR2 YFSETQ. In DNA form, the CDR3 reads TGCGCCAGCAGCTTGGCTATTGGTAAAGAGACCCAGTACTTC. Residues: CASSLAIGKETQYF.

By share, this clone counts as medium-sized. V is TRBV6-1 and J is TRBJ2-2; no definite D call. Germline CDR1 and CDR2: MNHNS and SASEGT. The ends were cut back, 11 bases at V and 5 bases at J, with 18 bases in the middle. This CDR3 region has 14 residues. CDR3 region: CAAITEARTGELFF. CDR3 in DNA: TGTGCCGCCATAACCGAGGCTCGGACCGGGGAGCTGTTTTTT.

This clone appeared a single time. At one end, the junction sequence differs from germline, possibly due to a read error. The CDR3 DNA follows: TGTGCTAGCAGCTTAGAGTTGGGCAGCTCCTACAATGAGCAGTTCTTC. As protein: CASSLELGSSYNEQFF. The V call is TRBV7-7, the J call TRBJ2-1, with D uncertain. The CDR3 contains 16 residues. CDR1 is SSHAT, CDR2 FNYEAQ, per germline (reference sequence).

V usage is TRBV30 and J usage is TRBJ1-2, with 9 bases identical to TRBD1. CDR3 length equals 15 residues. The germline V gene encodes CDR1 GTSNPN and CDR2 SVGIG (reference sequence). Trimming at V came to 1 base and at J to 4 bases, leaving 7 bases not matched to a gene. CDR3 loop: CAWSALRQGGYGYTF. The CDR3 region has the DNA TGTGCCTGGAGTGCCCTCCGACAGGGGGGCTATGGCTACACCTTC.

This clone was observed once. The chain uses TRBV9 and TRBJ1-1; no clear D. V lost 2 bases, J lost 4 bases, and 9 bases lay in between. Germline V gene lookup returns CDR1 SGDLS and CDR2 YYNGEE. CDR3 length: 13 amino acids. The CDR3 sequence: CASSVTGSTEAFF. The DNA for the CDR3 is TGTGCCAGCAGCGTGACCGGGAGCACTGAAGCTTTCTTT.

This chain uses TRBV28 with TRBJ2-1, with 8 bases fitting TRBD2. The V gene's germline CDR1 is MDHEN and CDR2 SYDVKM. The CDR3 spans 17 residues. V lost 3 bases to trimming and J lost 5 bases; unmatched junction nucleotides: 12. The CDR3 loop reads CASSLGSGVSPHNEQFF. The CDR3 DNA follows: TGTGCCAGCAGTTTGGGTAGCGGGGTCTCCCCCCACAATGAGCAGTTCTTC. Full variable domain (rest looked up from reference TRBV28 and TRBJ2-1): DVKVTQSSRYLVKRTGEKVFLECVQDMDHENMFWYRQDPGLGLRLIYFSYDVKMKEKGDIPEGYSVSREKKERFSLILESASTNQTSMYLCASSLGSGVSPHNEQFFGPGTRLTVL.

This chain joins TRBV27 and TRBJ2-3, with D possibly matching TRBD1 (6 bases). This CDR3 spans 17 amino acids. V gave up 0 bases and J gave up 4 bases, with 17 bases separating them. Looked up from germline, CDR1 is MNHEY and CDR2 is SMNVEV (reference sequence). CDR3 sequence: CASSLSAGRGRADTQYF. In DNA form, the CDR3 reads TGTGCCAGCAGTTTATCGGCGGGCAGGGGAAGGGCAGATACGCAGTATTTT.

In its sample, this clone was seen many times. The chain links TRBV6-4 to TRBJ1-5; no clear D. Germline V lookup: CDR1 MRHNA, CDR2 SNTAGT. This CDR3 has 13 residues. The ends were cut back, 0 bases at V and 4 bases at J, with 4 bases in the middle. CDR3 sequence: CASSDSANQPQHF. The CDR3 DNA sequence: TGTGCCAGCAGTGACTCGGCAAATCAGCCCCAGCATTTT.

The chain joins TRBV16 to TRBJ2-1, with 13 bases matching TRBD2. Germline V gene sequence: CDR1 KGHSY, CDR2 FQNENV. This CDR3 comprises 15 residues. Losses at the gene ends were 4 bases for V and 9 bases for J; bases not matched to a gene: 6. CDR3 loop: CASSPTSGGASEQFF. In DNA, the CDR3 is TGTGCCAGCAGCCCTACTAGCGGGGGGGCAAGTGAGCAGTTCTTC. The full variable domain, rest sourced from reference TRBV16 and TRBJ2-1, is GEEVAQTPKHLVRGEGQKAKLYCAPIKGHSYVFWYQQVLKNEFKFLISFQNENVFDETGMPKERFSAKCLPNSPCSLEIQATKLEDSAVYFCASSPTSGGASEQFFGPGTRLTVL.

The rearrangement links TRBV25-1 to TRBJ2-5, with 8 bases aligning to TRBD1. Per germline, CDR1 MGHDK and CDR2 SYGVNS. CDR3 length equals 14 residues. V was clipped by 5 bases and J by 4 bases; unmatched bases: 6. CDR3 bases: TGTGCCAGCAGTCAGGACAGGGTAGGAGAGACCCAGTACTTC. Its translation: CASSQDRVGETQYF.

In regard to this clone: The sample contains more than one DNA sequence encoding this CDR3. The chain has TRBV19 and TRBJ1-4, with D maybe TRBD1 (5 bases). In germline, CDR1 is LNHDA, CDR2 SQIVND (reference sequence). The CDR3 is 14 amino acids. The V and J ends lost 1 base and 7 bases respectively, with 10 bases between them. The CDR3 protein is CASSIGTGGEKLFF. As DNA, the CDR3 is TGTGCCAGTAGTATAGGGACCGGGGGTGAAAAACTGTTTTTT.

This clone was found once. The sample has other DNA sequences that encode this CDR3 too. The J gene is TRBJ2-1, the V gene TRBV6-1; 11 nucleotides match TRBD2. Germline V gives CDR1 MNHNS, CDR2 SASEGT. With V trimmed by 1 base and J by 4 bases, 0 bases remained unmatched. There are 15 residues in the CDR3. CDR3 in DNA: TGTGCCAGCAGTGAAGGACTAGCGGGGTACAATGAGCAGTTCTTC. Translating gives CASSEGLAGYNEQFF.

The chain recombines TRBV7-2 with TRBJ2-1; TRBD1 matches 11 bases. Germline-derived CDR1 and CDR2 are SGHTA and FQGNSA. The CDR3 covers 16 residues. V shed 6 bases and J 7 bases; nucleotides not matched to a gene: 11. The CDR3 sequence: CASRLTGQGAGNEQFF. CDR3 nucleotides: TGTGCCAGCAGGTTAACCGGACAGGGGGCGGGTAATGAGCAGTTCTTC.

This clone was seen only a few times. This rearrangement joins TRBV13 to TRBJ2-2; possibly TRBD1 for D (5 bases). CDR3 length: 15 amino acids. Trimming took 2 bases from V and 4 from J, leaving 11 bases between them. In germline, CDR1 is PRHDT, CDR2 FYEKMQ (reference sequence). CDR3 DNA sequence: TGTGCCAGCAGCTTACTCCAGGGTATCACCGGGGAGCTGTTTTTT. Its protein is CASSLLQGITGELFF.

V gene TRBV2 combines with J gene TRBJ2-7, with D tentatively TRBD1 (6 bases). In germline, CDR1 is SNHLY, CDR2 FYNNEI. The CDR3 is 14 residues long. Trimming stripped 3 bases from V and 3 bases from J, with 12 bases between. CDR3 nucleotides: TGTGCCAGCAGTGACTGGGTACAGGGCTACGAGCAGTACGTC. Amino acids: CASSDWVQGYEQYV.

The chain joins TRBV5-6 to TRBJ2-3; TRBD2 matches at 13 bases. The V segment lost 2 bases and the J segment 5 bases; nucleotides outside the gene matches: 11. This CDR3 has 18 residues. Germline CDR1 and CDR2: SGHDT and YYEEEE. CDR3 DNA sequence: TGTGCCAGCAGCTTAAGGGTCACTAGCGGGGGGGCAGGAGATACGCAGTATTTT. Translation gives CASSLRVTSGGAGDTQYF.

CDR3 in amino acids: CASSLVGAPRAFF. DNA of the CDR3: TGTGCCAGCAGCTTGGTGGGGGCCCCCAGGGCTTTCTTT. The gene calls are TRBV5-4 and TRBJ1-1, with D perhaps TRBD1 (6 bases). Germline values: CDR1 SGHNT, CDR2 YYREEE (reference sequence). This CDR3 is 13 amino acids long. The V and J ends lost 0 bases and 11 bases respectively, with 14 bases between them.

The chain carries TRBV19 and TRBJ1-4, with a weak D call TRBD1 (6 bases). This CDR3 is built from 15 residues. The V end was cut by 4 bases, the J end by 8 bases, with 17 bases between. From germline, CDR1 is LNHDA and CDR2 SQIVND (reference sequence). CDR3 residues: CASSTPGAGGEKLFF. Written as DNA, the CDR3 is TGTGCCAGTAGTACCCCAGGGGCGGGAGGCGAAAAACTGTTTTTT.

The chain employs TRBV19 and TRBJ1-3, with TRBD1 matching 9 bases. The CDR3 loop spans 14 amino acids. Germline CDR1 reads LNHDA; CDR2 reads SQIVND (reference sequence). Trimming removed 6 bases from V and 4 bases from J; junction bases left unmatched: 4. The CDR3 here is CASSTGGSGNTIYF. As DNA, the CDR3 is TGTGCCAGTAGCACAGGGGGCTCCGGAAACACCATATATTTT. The whole variable domain, remainder taken from reference TRBV19 and TRBJ1-3, is DGGITQSPKYLFRKEGQNVTLSCEQNLNHDAMYWYRQDPGQGLRLIYYSQIVNDFQKGDIAEGYSVSREKKESFPLTVTSAQKNPTAFYLCASSTGGSGNTIYFGEGSWLTVV.

The V and J genes are TRBV6-5 and TRBJ1-2, with 9 bases lining up with TRBD1. The V gene end was trimmed by 4 bases and the J gene end by 6 bases; junction bases not matched to a gene: 6. The CDR3 totals 14 residues. The germline V gene has CDR1 MNHEY and CDR2 SVGAGI. The DNA for the CDR3 is TGTGCCAGCAGTTCGACAACAGGGGGCAATGGCTACACCTTC. Encoded protein: CASSSTTGGNGYTF.

The chain is built from TRBV7-8 and TRBJ1-1; 7 nucleotides line up with TRBD1. V lost 6 bases to trimming and J lost 5 bases; unmatched junction nucleotides: 6. CDR1 SGHVS and CDR2 FQNEAQ come from the germline V gene. There are 13 residues in the CDR3. The CDR3 nucleotides are TGTGCCAGCAGGCCTCCCAGGGGGACTGAAGCTTTCTTT. Translating it yields CASRPPRGTEAFF.

There are a few counts of this clone. The chain carries TRBV5-5 and TRBJ1-4; the match to TRBD1 covers 9 bases. V shed 4 bases, J shed 8 bases, and the junction held 3 bases outside the gene matches. Germline CDR1 is SGHKS and CDR2 is YYEKEE (reference sequence). This CDR3 region has 13 residues. The CDR3 region is CASSQGQGEKLFF. CDR3 DNA: TGTGCCAGCAGCCAAGGACAGGGGGAAAAACTGTTTTTT. Filled out from reference TRBV5-5 and TRBJ1-4, the complete variable domain reads DAGVTQSPTHLIKTRGQQVTLRCSPISGHKSVSWYQQVLGQGPQFIFQYYEKEERGRGNFPDRFSARQFPNYSSELNVNALLLGDSALYLCASSQGQGEKLFFGSGTQLSVL.

On this clone: Compared with germline, one end of the junction differs, possibly owing to a read error. V usage is TRBV7-7 and J usage is TRBJ2-3; D unresolved. CDR3 length: 14 amino acids. The germline gives CDR1 SSHAT, CDR2 FNYEAQ (reference sequence). The CDR3 nucleotides read TGTGCTAGCAGCTTAGATCCCGCGGCAGATACGCAGTATTTT. Translating gives CASSLDPAADTQYF. Full variable domain (missing parts from reference TRBV7-7 and TRBJ2-3): GAGVSQSPRYKVTKRGQDVTLRCDPISSHATLYWYQQALGQGPEFLTYFNYEAQPDKSGLPSDRFSAERPEGSISTLTIQRTEQRDSAMYRCASSLDPAADTQYFGPGTRLTVL.

This rearrangement joins TRBV11-1 to TRBJ1-1; 12 bases map to TRBD1. Trimming cost V 5 bases and J 7 bases; bases outside gene matches: 8. CDR1 SGHAT and CDR2 FQDESV come from the germline V gene (reference sequence). The length of the CDR3 is 15 residues. CDR3 protein: CASSPGTGGRSEAFF. In DNA form, the CDR3 reads TGTGCCAGCAGCCCCGGGACAGGGGGCCGGAGTGAAGCTTTCTTT.

The CDR3 loop is CASSELVQTNEKLFF. CDR3 nucleotide sequence: TGTGCCAGCAGTGAACTTGTCCAGACAAATGAAAAACTGTTTTTT. This sequence joins TRBV2 and TRBJ1-4; the D is unclear. V was cut by 2 bases and J by 5 bases, with 12 bases left in between. This CDR3 is built from 15 residues. Germline lookup yields CDR1 SNHLY and CDR2 FYNNEI.

The chain recombines TRBV5-6 with TRBJ1-4; D unclear. Trimming shortened V by 4 bases and J by 14 bases, and 15 bases separated the two germline ends. The germline gives CDR1 SGHDT, CDR2 YYEEEE. The CDR3 is made up of 12 amino acids. CDR3 loop: CASSHGKGHLFF. DNA for the CDR3: TGTGCCAGCAGCCACGGGAAGGGTCATCTGTTTTTT. The variable domain in full, completed from reference TRBV5-6 and TRBJ1-4, reads DAGVTQSPTHLIKTRGQQVTLRCSPKSGHDTVSWYQQALGQGPQFIFQYYEEEERQRGNFPDRFSGHQFPNYSSELNVNALLLGDSALYLCASSHGKGHLFFGSGTQLSVL.

V gene TRBV10-1 combines with J gene TRBJ2-1; 9 bases map to TRBD2. From germline, CDR1 is WNHNN and CDR2 SYGVQD (reference sequence). The length of the CDR3 is 14 residues. With V trimmed by 6 bases and J by 2 bases, 2 bases remained unmatched. As DNA, the CDR3 is TGCGCCAGCAGCGGACTAGCGACCTACAATGAGCAGTTCTTC. Amino acid sequence: CASSGLATYNEQFF.